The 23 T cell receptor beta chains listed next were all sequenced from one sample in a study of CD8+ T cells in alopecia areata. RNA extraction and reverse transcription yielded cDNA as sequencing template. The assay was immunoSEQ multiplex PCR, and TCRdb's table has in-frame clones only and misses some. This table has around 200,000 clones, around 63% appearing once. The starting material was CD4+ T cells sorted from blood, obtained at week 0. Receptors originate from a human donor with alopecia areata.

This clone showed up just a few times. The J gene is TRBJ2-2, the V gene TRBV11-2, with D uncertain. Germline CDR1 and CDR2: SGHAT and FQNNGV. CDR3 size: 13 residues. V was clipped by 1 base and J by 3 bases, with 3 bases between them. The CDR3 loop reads CASSLGYTGELFF. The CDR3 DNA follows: TGTGCCAGCAGCTTAGGCTACACCGGGGAGCTGTTTTTT.

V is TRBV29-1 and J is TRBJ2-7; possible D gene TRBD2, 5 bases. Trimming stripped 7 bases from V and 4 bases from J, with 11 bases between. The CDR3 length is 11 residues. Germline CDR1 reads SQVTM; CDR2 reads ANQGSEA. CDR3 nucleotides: TGCAGCGCGGGGTTCAATTACGAGCAGTACTTC. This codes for CSAGFNYEQYF.

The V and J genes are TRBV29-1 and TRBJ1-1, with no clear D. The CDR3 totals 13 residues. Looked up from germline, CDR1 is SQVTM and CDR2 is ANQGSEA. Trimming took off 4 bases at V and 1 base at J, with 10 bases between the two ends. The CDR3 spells CSVARQSNTEAFF. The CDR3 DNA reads TGCAGCGTTGCCCGGCAGTCGAACACTGAAGCTTTCTTT. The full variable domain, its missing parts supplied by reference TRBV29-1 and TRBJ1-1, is SAVISQKPSRDICQRGTSLTIQCQVDSQVTMMFWYRQQPGQSLTLIATANQGSEATYESGFVIDKFPISRPNLTFSTLTVSNMSPEDSSIYLCSVARQSNTEAFFGQGTRLTVV.

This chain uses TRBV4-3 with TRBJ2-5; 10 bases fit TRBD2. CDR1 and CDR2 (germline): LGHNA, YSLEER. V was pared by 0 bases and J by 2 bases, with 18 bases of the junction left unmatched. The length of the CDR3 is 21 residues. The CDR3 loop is CASSQDPNPSGGRLGQETQYF. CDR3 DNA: TGCGCCAGCAGCCAAGATCCGAATCCTAGCGGGGGACGCCTAGGGCAAGAGACCCAGTACTTC.

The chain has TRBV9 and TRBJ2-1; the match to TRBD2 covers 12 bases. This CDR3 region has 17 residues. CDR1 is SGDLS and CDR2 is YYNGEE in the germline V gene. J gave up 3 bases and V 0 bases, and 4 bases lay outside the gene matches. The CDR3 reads CASSVEPTSGGYNEQFF. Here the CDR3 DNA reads TGTGCCAGCAGCGTAGAGCCGACTAGCGGGGGCTACAATGAGCAGTTCTTC.

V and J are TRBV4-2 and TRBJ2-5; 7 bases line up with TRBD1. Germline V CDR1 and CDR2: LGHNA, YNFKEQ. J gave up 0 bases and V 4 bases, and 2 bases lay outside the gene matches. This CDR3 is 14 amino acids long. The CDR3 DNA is TGTGCCAGCAGCCCACAGGGGAACCAAGAGACCCAGTACTTC. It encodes CASSPQGNQETQYF.

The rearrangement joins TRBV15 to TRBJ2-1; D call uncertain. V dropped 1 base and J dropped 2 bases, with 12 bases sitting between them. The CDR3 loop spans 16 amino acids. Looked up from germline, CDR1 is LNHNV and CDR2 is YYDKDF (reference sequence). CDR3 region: CATSRVGEGAYNEQFF. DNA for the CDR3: TGTGCCACCAGCAGAGTCGGAGAAGGCGCCTACAATGAGCAGTTCTTC.

In DNA, the CDR3 is TGCAGCGTTGACCGGGGAAGTGGACACTACGAGCAGTACTTC. Translating gives CSVDRGSGHYEQYF. The chain joins TRBV29-1 to TRBJ2-7; D tentatively reads TRBD1 or TRBD2 (5 bases each). Germline V gene sequence: CDR1 SQVTM, CDR2 ANQGSEA. This CDR3 has 14 amino acids. The V end was cut by 3 bases, the J end by 3 bases, with 15 bases between.

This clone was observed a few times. This chain's CDR3 is CSVVGEVGAFF. As DNA, the CDR3 is TGCAGCGTTGTCGGGGAAGTTGGAGCTTTCTTT. V usage is TRBV29-1 and J usage is TRBJ1-1; D remains ambiguous. CDR1 is SQVTM and CDR2 is ANQGSEA in the germline V gene. This CDR3 region has 11 residues. Trimming shortened V by 4 bases and J by 10 bases, and 13 bases separated the two germline ends.

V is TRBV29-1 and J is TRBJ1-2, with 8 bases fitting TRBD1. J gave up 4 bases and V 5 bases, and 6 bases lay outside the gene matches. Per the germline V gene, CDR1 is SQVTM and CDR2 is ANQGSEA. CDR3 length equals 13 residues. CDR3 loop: CSVQHTGGYGYTF. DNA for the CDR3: TGCAGCGTTCAACATACAGGGGGCTATGGCTACACCTTC. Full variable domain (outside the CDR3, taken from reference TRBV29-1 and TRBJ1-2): SAVISQKPSRDICQRGTSLTIQCQVDSQVTMMFWYRQQPGQSLTLIATANQGSEATYESGFVIDKFPISRPNLTFSTLTVSNMSPEDSSIYLCSVQHTGGYGYTFGSGTRLTVV.

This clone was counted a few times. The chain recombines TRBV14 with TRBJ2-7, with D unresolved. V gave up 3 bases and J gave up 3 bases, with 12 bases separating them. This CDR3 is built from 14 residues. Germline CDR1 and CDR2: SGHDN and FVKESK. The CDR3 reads CASSQTHSNYEQYF. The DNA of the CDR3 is TGTGCCAGCAGCCAGACACACTCAAACTACGAGCAGTACTTC.

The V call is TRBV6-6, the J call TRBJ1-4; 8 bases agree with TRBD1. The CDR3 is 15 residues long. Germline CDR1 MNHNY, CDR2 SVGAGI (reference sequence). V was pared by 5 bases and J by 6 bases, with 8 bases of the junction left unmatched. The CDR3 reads CASSNLQGVDEKLFF. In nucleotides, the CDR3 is TGTGCCAGCAGTAACCTACAGGGGGTAGATGAAAAACTGTTTTTT.

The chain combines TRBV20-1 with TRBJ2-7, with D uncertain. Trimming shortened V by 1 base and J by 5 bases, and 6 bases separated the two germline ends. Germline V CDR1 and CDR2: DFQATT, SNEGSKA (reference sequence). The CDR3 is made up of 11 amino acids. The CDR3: CSARGFDEQYF. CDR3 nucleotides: TGCAGTGCTAGAGGGTTCGACGAGCAGTACTTC.

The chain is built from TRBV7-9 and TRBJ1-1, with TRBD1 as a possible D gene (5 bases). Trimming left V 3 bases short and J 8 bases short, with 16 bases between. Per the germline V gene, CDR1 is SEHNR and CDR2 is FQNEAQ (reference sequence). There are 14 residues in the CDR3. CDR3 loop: CASSFGGSAGEAFF. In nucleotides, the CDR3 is TGTGCCAGCAGCTTCGGGGGGTCTGCTGGGGAAGCTTTCTTT.

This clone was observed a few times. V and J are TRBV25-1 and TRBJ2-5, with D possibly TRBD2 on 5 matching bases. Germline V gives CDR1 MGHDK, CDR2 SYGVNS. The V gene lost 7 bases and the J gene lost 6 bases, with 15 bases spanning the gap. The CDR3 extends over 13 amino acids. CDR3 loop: CASTGNIGQTQYF. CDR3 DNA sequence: TGTGCCAGCACGGGAAATATAGGTCAGACCCAGTACTTC.

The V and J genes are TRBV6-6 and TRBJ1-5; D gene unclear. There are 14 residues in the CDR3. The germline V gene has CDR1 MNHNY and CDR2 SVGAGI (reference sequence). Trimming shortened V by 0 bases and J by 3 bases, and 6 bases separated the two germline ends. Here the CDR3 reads CASSYSNFNQPQHF. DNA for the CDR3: TGTGCCAGCAGTTACTCCAACTTCAATCAGCCCCAGCATTTT.

CDR3 nucleotide sequence: TGTGCCAGCAGTGAAACATCCCCCCGTTCACCCCTCCACTTT. Its translation: CASSETSPRSPLHF. The V call is TRBV27, the J call TRBJ1-6; unclear D gene. The ends were cut back, 5 bases at V and 9 bases at J, with 14 bases in the middle. Germline loops: CDR1 MNHEY, CDR2 SMNVEV (reference sequence). This CDR3 has 14 residues.

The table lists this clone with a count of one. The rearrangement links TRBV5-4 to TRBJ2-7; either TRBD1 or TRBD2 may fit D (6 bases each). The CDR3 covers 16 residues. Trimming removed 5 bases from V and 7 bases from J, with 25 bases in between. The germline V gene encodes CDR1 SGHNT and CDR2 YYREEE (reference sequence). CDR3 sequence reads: CASSHSSGAREREQYF. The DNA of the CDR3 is TGTGCCAGCAGTCATAGTTCGGGGGCGCGGGAACGGGAGCAGTACTTC.

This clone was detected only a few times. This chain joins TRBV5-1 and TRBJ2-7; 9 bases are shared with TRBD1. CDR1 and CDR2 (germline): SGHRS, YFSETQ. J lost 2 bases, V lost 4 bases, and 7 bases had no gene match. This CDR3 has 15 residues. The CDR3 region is CASSSRDRDAYEQYF. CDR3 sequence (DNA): TGCGCCAGCAGCAGCCGGGACAGGGACGCCTACGAGCAGTACTTC.

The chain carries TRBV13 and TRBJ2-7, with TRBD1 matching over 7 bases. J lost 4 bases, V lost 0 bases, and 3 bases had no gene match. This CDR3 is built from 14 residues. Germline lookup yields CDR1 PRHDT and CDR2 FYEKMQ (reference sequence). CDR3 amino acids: CASSLGRQGYEQYF. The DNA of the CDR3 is TGTGCCAGCAGCTTAGGCCGACAGGGATACGAGCAGTACTTC.

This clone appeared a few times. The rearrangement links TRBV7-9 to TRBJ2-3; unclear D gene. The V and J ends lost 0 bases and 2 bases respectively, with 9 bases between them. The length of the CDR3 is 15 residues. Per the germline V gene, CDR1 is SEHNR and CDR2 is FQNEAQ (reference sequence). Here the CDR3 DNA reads TGTGCCAGCAGCTTAGCCAGTCCCCACACAGATACGCAGTATTTT. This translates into CASSLASPHTDTQYF.

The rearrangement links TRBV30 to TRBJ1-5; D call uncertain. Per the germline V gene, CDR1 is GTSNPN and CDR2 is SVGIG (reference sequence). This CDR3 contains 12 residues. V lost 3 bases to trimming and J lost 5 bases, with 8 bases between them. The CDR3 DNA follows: TGTGCCTGGAGCGAAGAAGATCAGCCCCAGCATTTT. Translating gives CAWSEEDQPQHF.

DNA of the CDR3: TGTGCCAGCAGCCAAGTCGGGCGGGGGGGGAGCACAGATACGCAGTATTTT. Translating gives CASSQVGRGGSTDTQYF. J is TRBJ2-3 and V is TRBV4-2; 9 bases are shared with TRBD2. The V and J ends lost 1 base and 0 bases, in that order; junction bases with no gene match: 5. CDR3 length equals 17 residues. Germline assignment: CDR1 LGHNA and CDR2 YNFKEQ.